At least ten counts were recorded for the clone carrying this T cell receptor beta chain. Its antigen remains unidentified. The data originate from a study of T cells after yellow fever vaccination. Study overall: Preparing low-cell-number fractions relied on SMART-Seq v4 Ultra Low Input. The study's findings and limits: Most clones from primary vaccination resurfaced after the booster (around 97% CD4, less than 90% CD8). It was a weaker secondary response, yet one that peaked faster, at day 5 versus 15.

Template-switching 5'RACE yielded the TCR cDNA; a universal primer site and UMIs were added in the process. Using its own MiXCR run on the 5' RACE reads, TCRdb lists one record per CDR3 protein. The sample includes around 110,000 distinct CDR3 sequences, roughly 8.4% seen only once; the top ten take about 25%. This CDR3 comprises 13 residues. CDR1 is MGHDK, CDR2 SYGVNS, per germline. Between the trimmed V and J ends, which lost 1 base and 1 base, there was a span of 3 bases. This clonotype was sampled from a man aged 25 to 40 who received the YFV17D yellow fever vaccine. The sample here was CD8+ T cells sorted from PBMCs, taken 45 days after the yellow fever booster vaccination. The chain employs TRBV25-1 and TRBJ2-3, with unresolved D. The CDR3 protein is CASSEFGTDTQYF. Here the CDR3 DNA reads TGTGCCAGCAGTGAATTTGGCACAGATACGCAGTATTTT.